Each of the 23 T cell receptor beta chains below was sequenced from the same sample in a study of cytomegalovirus exposure and HLA in healthy donors. PCR amplification relied on 60 Vbeta primers (plus 13 Jbeta primers). Assay used: immunoSEQ multiplex PCR; TCRdb lists only in-frame clones, some missing. The table shows about 180,000 clones, with 80% occurring only once. Specimen: PBMCs. Receptors originate from a man aged 35 to 55 in good health and CMV-seronegative.

V and J are TRBV5-1 and TRBJ1-4, with TRBD1 identical over 10 bases. V shed 1 base and J 6 bases; nucleotides not matched to a gene: 6. The CDR3 extends over 16 amino acids. CDR1 is SGHRS, CDR2 YFSETQ, per germline. CDR3 sequence reads: CASSLPTGGMDEKLFF. The CDR3 DNA reads as TGCGCCAGCAGCTTGCCGACAGGGGGCATGGATGAAAAACTGTTTTTT.

Here the CDR3 reads CASSRGLAGGADTQYF. The CDR3 coding sequence is TGTGCCAGCAGCAGGGGACTAGCGGGAGGGGCAGATACGCAGTATTTT. The chain employs TRBV11-2 and TRBJ2-3; 16 bases are a match to TRBD2. After removal of 5 bases from V and 4 bases from J, the junction contained 3 bases not matched to a gene. CDR1 is SGHAT and CDR2 is FQNNGV in the germline V gene. The CDR3 loop spans 16 amino acids.

The chain has TRBV6-1 and TRBJ2-1; perhaps TRBD1 as D (5 bases). V dropped 3 bases and J dropped 8 bases, with 20 bases sitting between them. The CDR3 covers 16 residues. From germline, CDR1 is MNHNS and CDR2 SASEGT. DNA for the CDR3: TGTGCCAGCAGTGAGGGATTTGGACATCATACGGATGAGCAGTTCTTC. It translates to CASSEGFGHHTDEQFF.

V usage is TRBV18 and J usage is TRBJ1-1; D is uncertain. Trimming stripped 3 bases from V and 4 bases from J, with 15 bases between. Looked up from germline, CDR1 is KGHSH and CDR2 is LQKENI. The CDR3 covers 15 residues. The CDR3: CASSPPWSLSTEAFF. CDR3 bases: TGTGCCAGCTCACCCCCATGGAGCCTGAGCACTGAAGCTTTCTTT.

CDR3 sequence (DNA): TGCAGCGTTGAGGCCCAGGGAAAGTACGAGCAGTACTTC. Amino acid sequence: CSVEAQGKYEQYF. The chain combines TRBV29-1 with TRBJ2-5; possibly TRBD1 for D (5 bases). The J call is in doubt because the DNA end fits TRBJ2-7 better. Per germline, CDR1 SQVTM and CDR2 ANQGSEA. The CDR3 is 13 residues long.

The rearrangement uses TRBV6-5 and TRBJ2-7; the match to TRBD2 covers 7 bases. Germline trimming cut 2 bases from V and 2 bases from J; bases unmatched to any gene: 6. Germline CDR1 MNHEY, CDR2 SVGAGI. The CDR3 extends over 15 amino acids. CDR3 region: CASSYRASGTYEQYF. In nucleotides, the CDR3 is TGTGCCAGCAGTTACCGGGCTAGCGGTACCTACGAGCAGTACTTC.

The chain links TRBV7-2 to TRBJ2-1; D ambiguous. This CDR3 is 13 amino acids long. V dropped 1 base and J dropped 6 bases, with 7 bases sitting between them. Germline loops: CDR1 SGHTA, CDR2 FQGNSA. CDR3 nucleotide sequence: TGTGCCAGCAGCTTAGGTCTAGTCAATGAGCAGTTCTTC. Protein sequence: CASSLGLVNEQFF.

This clone was observed a single time. This chain links TRBV19 with TRBJ2-7; 8 nucleotides agree with TRBD2. V lost 1 base to trimming and J lost 2 bases; unmatched junction nucleotides: 7. Germline CDR1 and CDR2: LNHDA and SQIVND (reference sequence). CDR3 length equals 16 residues. CDR3 bases: TGTGCCAGTAGTATAGCAGGGGCGGGGGGAACCTACGAGCAGTACTTC. Its translation: CASSIAGAGGTYEQYF. Based on the CDR3 plus reference TRBV19 and TRBJ2-7, the full variable domain is DGGITQSPKYLFRKEGQNVTLSCEQNLNHDAMYWYRQDPGQGLRLIYYSQIVNDFQKGDIAEGYSVSREKKESFPLTVTSAQKNPTAFYLCASSIAGAGGTYEQYFGPGTRLTVT.

J is TRBJ2-5 and V is TRBV29-1; D might be TRBD1 (6 bases). V was trimmed by 8 bases and J by 4 bases, leaving 23 bases between them. The germline V gene encodes CDR1 SQVTM and CDR2 ANQGSEA. This CDR3 region has 15 residues. The CDR3 sequence is CSSKGDGTPRETQYF. DNA of the CDR3: TGCAGCAGTAAGGGGGATGGGACACCGCGAGAGACCCAGTACTTC.

The chain has TRBV7-6 and TRBJ2-7, with 7 bases lining up with TRBD2. The CDR3 is 13 amino acids. The V and J ends lost 2 bases and 5 bases, in that order; junction bases with no gene match: 3. Germline CDR1 and CDR2: SGHVS and FNYEAQ. The CDR3 sequence: CASSLSLADEQYF. The CDR3, as DNA: TGTGCCAGCAGCTTATCTCTAGCGGACGAGCAGTACTTC. Together with reference TRBV7-6 and TRBJ2-7, the CDR3 gives the full variable domain: GAGVSQSPRYKVTKRGQDVALRCDPISGHVSLYWYRQALGQGPEFLTYFNYEAQQDKSGLPNDRFSAERPEGSISTLTIQRTEQRDSAMYRCASSLSLADEQYFGPGTRLTVT.

The CDR3 nucleotides are TGTGCCAGCAGCGCGCGAGGGTCTGGAAACACCATATATTTT. It codes for CASSARGSGNTIYF. This chain links TRBV7-9 with TRBJ1-3, with D unresolved. CDR3 length: 14 amino acids. Germline V lookup: CDR1 SEHNR, CDR2 FQNEAQ (reference sequence). Trimming stripped 5 bases from V and 1 base from J, with 9 bases between.

The chain uses TRBV19 and TRBJ1-1; no definite D call. This CDR3 region has 11 residues. V shed 7 bases and J shed 1 base, with 4 bases lying between them. The V gene's germline CDR1 is LNHDA and CDR2 SQIVND (reference sequence). The CDR3, as DNA: TGTGCCAGTACCCGGAACACTGAAGCTTTCTTT. Translation gives CASTRNTEAFF. The whole variable domain, filled in from reference TRBV19 and TRBJ1-1, reads DGGITQSPKYLFRKEGQNVTLSCEQNLNHDAMYWYRQDPGQGLRLIYYSQIVNDFQKGDIAEGYSVSREKKESFPLTVTSAQKNPTAFYLCASTRNTEAFFGQGTRLTVV.

CDR3 amino acids: CATTGANRNGYTF. In DNA, the CDR3 is TGTGCCACCACAGGGGCCAACAGGAATGGCTACACCTTC. The chain links TRBV28 to TRBJ1-2, with 7 bases lining up with TRBD1. The V and J ends lost 10 bases and 6 bases, in that order; junction bases with no gene match: 11. This CDR3 has 13 residues. In germline, CDR1 is MDHEN, CDR2 SYDVKM.

The chain carries TRBV27 and TRBJ1-2; D unresolved. Looked up from germline, CDR1 is MNHEY and CDR2 is SMNVEV (reference sequence). The CDR3 loop spans 14 amino acids. Trimming left V 3 bases short and J 8 bases short, with 16 bases between. CDR3 coding DNA: TGTGCCAGCAGTTTTGAAGGAGCACCGGTAGGCTACACCTTC. Translation gives CASSFEGAPVGYTF.

The chain is built from TRBV7-3 and TRBJ2-1; 8 positions agree with TRBD2. The CDR3 covers 15 residues. After removal of 5 bases from V and 0 bases from J, the junction contained 3 bases not matched to a gene. CDR1 and CDR2 (germline): SGHTA, FQGTGA. CDR3 DNA: TGTGCCAGCAGCCGGAGCGGGGGCTCCTACAATGAGCAGTTCTTC. This codes for CASSRSGGSYNEQFF.

V and J are TRBV9 and TRBJ2-2, with 7 bases that match TRBD2. Germline V gene data show CDR1 as SGDLS and CDR2 as YYNGEE. CDR3 size: 16 residues. With V trimmed by 1 base and J by 2 bases, 5 bases remained unmatched. The CDR3 sequence is CASSVRGSPNTGELFF. CDR3 DNA sequence: TGTGCCAGCAGCGTACGCGGGAGTCCAAACACCGGGGAGCTGTTTTTT.

In DNA form, the CDR3 reads TGTGCCAGCAGCGCTATCACGACAGGGTCTATCGGCTACACCTTC. Its translation: CASSAITTGSIGYTF. The chain combines TRBV7-2 with TRBJ1-2; the match to TRBD1 covers 7 bases. CDR1 SGHTA and CDR2 FQGNSA come from the germline V gene. The ends lost 5 bases at V and 8 bases at J; junction bases unmatched: 14. CDR3 length: 15 residues. Filled out from reference TRBV7-2 and TRBJ1-2, the complete variable domain reads GAGVSQSPSNKVTEKGKDVELRCDPISGHTALYWYRQSLGQGLEFLIYFQGNSAPDKSGLPSDRFSAERTGGSVSTLTIQRTQQEDSAVYLCASSAITTGSIGYTFGSGTRLTVV.

This rearrangement joins TRBV25-1 to TRBJ1-5, with D hard to call. V lost 7 bases and J lost 0, with 7 bases in between. Per the germline V gene, CDR1 is MGHDK and CDR2 is SYGVNS. This CDR3 is built from 13 residues. The CDR3: CASKGDSNQPQHF. The CDR3 DNA sequence: TGTGCCAGCAAAGGAGATAGCAATCAGCCCCAGCATTTT.

This chain connects TRBV6-1 to TRBJ1-1; D possibly corresponds to TRBD1 (6 bases). Trimming left V 6 bases short and J 0 bases short, with 11 bases between. The CDR3 is 14 residues long. CDR1 is MNHNS, CDR2 SASEGT, per germline. The DNA for the CDR3 is TGTGCCAGCAGCGACCAGGGGCTGAACACTGAAGCTTTCTTT. Translation gives CASSDQGLNTEAFF.

The chain has TRBV7-2 and TRBJ2-5; the match to TRBD2 covers 13 bases. The DNA end is more similar to TRBJ2-7, so the J call may be wrong. Germline V gene data show CDR1 as SGHTA and CDR2 as FQGNSA. The CDR3 loop spans 15 amino acids. Written as DNA, the CDR3 is TGTGCCAGCAGACCACTAGCGGGAGGGGCTTACGAGCAGTACTTC. This gives the protein CASRPLAGGAYEQYF.

The gene calls are TRBV4-3 and TRBJ2-2, with D possibly TRBD2 on 5 matching bases. The germline CDR1 and CDR2 sequences are LGHNA and YSLEER. The CDR3 loop spans 17 amino acids. V lost 5 bases and J lost 4, with 20 bases in between. CDR3 bases: TGCGCCAGCAGCACTCCGTTCAGCGGAGATACCACCGGGGAGCTGTTTTTT. Protein sequence: CASSTPFSGDTTGELFF.

The chain recombines TRBV10-1 with TRBJ2-1, with D possibly matching TRBD2 (6 bases). The CDR3 is made up of 13 amino acids. Trimming took 8 bases from V and 5 from J, leaving 13 bases between them. CDR1 WNHNN and CDR2 SYGVQD come from the germline V gene (reference sequence). The CDR3 loop is CASASEYNNEQFF. The DNA of the CDR3 is TGCGCCAGCGCTAGCGAGTATAACAATGAGCAGTTCTTC.

The J gene is TRBJ2-3, the V gene TRBV6-6; possibly TRBD1 for D (5 bases). The germline V gene encodes CDR1 MNHNY and CDR2 SVGAGI (reference sequence). Trimming took 0 bases from V and 2 from J, leaving 9 bases between them. The CDR3 consists of 15 residues. DNA for the CDR3: TGTGCCAGCAGTTACTCAGGGGCTTTCACAGATACGCAGTATTTT. Encoded protein: CASSYSGAFTDTQYF.